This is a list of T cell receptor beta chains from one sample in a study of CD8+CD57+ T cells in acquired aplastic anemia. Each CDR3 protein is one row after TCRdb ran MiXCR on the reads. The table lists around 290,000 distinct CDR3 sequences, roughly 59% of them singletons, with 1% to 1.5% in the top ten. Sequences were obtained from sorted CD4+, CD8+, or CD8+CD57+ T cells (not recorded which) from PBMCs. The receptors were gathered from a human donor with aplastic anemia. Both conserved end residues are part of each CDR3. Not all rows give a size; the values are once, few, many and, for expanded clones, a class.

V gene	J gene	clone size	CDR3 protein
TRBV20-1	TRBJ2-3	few	CSAQNREVHQYF
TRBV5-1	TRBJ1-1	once	CASSVEQGSTLNTEASF
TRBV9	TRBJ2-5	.	CASSVGGRETQYF
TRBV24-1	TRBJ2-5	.	CATSDLTGNQETQYF
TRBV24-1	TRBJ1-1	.	CATSDLGTRRAFF
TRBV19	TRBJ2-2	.	CASKTTGTSVFRELFF
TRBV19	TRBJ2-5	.	CASSNSLGARETQYF
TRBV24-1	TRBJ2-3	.	CATSDLEVTQYF
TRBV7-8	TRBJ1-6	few	CASSLERGLNSPLHF
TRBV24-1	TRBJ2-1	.	CATSVDAGDEQFF
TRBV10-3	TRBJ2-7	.	CAISPDRARAYEQYF
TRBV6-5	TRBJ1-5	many	CASSLTGYQPQHF
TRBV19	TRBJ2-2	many	CASRDSNTGELFF
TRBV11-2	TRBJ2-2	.	CASSLDVRGRGELFF
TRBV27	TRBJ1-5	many	CASSLQGANQPQHF
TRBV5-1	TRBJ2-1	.	CASSLTSGSTDYNEQFF
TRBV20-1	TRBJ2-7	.	CSARDSYEQYF
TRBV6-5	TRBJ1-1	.	CASSPGTASNAFF
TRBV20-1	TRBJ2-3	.	CSASVAGGGRGSTDTQYF
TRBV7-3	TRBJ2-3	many	CAKSRGGRAKHSSTDTQYF
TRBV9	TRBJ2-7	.	CASSADREGYEQYF
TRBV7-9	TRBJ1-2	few	CASSFTTGNYGYTF
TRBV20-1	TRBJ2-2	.	CSANPAENTGELFF
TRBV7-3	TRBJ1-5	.	CASTLWGGAGNQPQHF
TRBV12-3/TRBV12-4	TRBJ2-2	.	CASSFVAGDGSGELFF
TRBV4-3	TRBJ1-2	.	CASSQDGGPNYGYTF
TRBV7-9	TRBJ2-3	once	CASSLVFRLGSTDTQYF
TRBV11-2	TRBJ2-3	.	CASSLDFGSDTQYF
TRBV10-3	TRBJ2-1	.	CAISEMSSGSYEQFF
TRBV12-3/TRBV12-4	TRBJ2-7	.	CASSKGQVEYEQYF
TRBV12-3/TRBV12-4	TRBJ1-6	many	CASSQGVGNSPLHF
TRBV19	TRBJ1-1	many	CASSTHSGRSEAFF
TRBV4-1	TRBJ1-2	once	CASSRREGTGPNYGYTF
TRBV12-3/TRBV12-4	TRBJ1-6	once	CASSLLEVASPLHF
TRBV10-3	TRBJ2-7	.	CAISDVWDSNYEQYF
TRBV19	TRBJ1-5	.	CASSIRAGQGAHSNQPQHF
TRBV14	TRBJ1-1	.	CASSQVRGNTEAFF
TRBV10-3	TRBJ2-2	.	CAIRRSEGPNTGELFF
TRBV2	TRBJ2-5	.	CASSTGRTIETQYF
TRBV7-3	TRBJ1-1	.	CASSLAQGAHTEAFF